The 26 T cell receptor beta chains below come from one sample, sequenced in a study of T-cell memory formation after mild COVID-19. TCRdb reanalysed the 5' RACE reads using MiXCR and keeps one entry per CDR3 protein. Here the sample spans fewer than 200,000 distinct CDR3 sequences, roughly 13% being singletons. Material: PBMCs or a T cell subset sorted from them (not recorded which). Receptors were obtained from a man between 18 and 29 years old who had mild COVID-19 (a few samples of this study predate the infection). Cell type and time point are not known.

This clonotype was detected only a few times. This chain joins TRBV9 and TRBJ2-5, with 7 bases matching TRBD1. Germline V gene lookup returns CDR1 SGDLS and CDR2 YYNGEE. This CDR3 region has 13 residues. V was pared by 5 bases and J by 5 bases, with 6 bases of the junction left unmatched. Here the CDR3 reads CASRHTGEETQYF. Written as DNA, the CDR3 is TGTGCCAGCAGGCATACAGGGGAGGAGACCCAGTACTTC.

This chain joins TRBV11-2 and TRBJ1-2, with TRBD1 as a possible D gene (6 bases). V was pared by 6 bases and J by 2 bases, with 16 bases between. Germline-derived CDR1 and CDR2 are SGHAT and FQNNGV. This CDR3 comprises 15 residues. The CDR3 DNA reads TGTGCCAGCAGGTTATCCAGGGGAGCAAACTATGGCTACACCTTC. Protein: CASRLSRGANYGYTF.

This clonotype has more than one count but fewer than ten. The CDR3 is CASSPGRGSYEQYV. CDR3 nucleotides: TGTGCCAGCAGTCCGGGGAGGGGGTCCTACGAGCAGTACGTC. The V and J genes are TRBV6-6 and TRBJ2-7, with D possibly being TRBD2 (7 bases). V was clipped by 5 bases and J by 1 base, with 12 bases between them. CDR1 is MNHNY and CDR2 is SVGAGI in the germline V gene (reference sequence). CDR3 size: 14 residues.

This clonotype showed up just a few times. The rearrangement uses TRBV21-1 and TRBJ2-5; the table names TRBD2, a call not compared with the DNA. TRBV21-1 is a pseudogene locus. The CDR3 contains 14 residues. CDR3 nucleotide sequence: TGTGCCAGCAGAGGGAGAACTCCTCAAGAGACCCAGTACTTC. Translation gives CASRGRTPQETQYF.

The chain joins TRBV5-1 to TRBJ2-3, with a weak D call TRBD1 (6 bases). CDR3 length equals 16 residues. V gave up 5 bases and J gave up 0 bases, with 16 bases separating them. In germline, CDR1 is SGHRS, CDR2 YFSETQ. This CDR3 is CASRGQIFSSTDTQYF. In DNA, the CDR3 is TGCGCCAGCAGAGGACAGATCTTCTCTAGCACAGATACGCAGTATTTT.

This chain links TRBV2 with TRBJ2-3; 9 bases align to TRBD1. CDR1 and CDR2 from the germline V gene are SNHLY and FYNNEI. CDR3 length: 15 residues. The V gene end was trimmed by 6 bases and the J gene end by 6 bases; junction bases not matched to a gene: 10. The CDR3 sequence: CASRGVGTGRDTQYF. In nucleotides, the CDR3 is TGTGCCAGCAGAGGGGTCGGGACAGGGCGGGATACGCAGTATTTT.

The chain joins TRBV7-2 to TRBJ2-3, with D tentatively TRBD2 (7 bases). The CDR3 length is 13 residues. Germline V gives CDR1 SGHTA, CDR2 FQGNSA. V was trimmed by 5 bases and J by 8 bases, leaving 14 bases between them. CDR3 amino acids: CASSIIGGGTQYF. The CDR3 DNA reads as TGTGCCAGCAGCATTATAGGGGGGGGTACGCAGTATTTT. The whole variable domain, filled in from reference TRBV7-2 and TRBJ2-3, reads GAGVSQSPSNKVTEKGKDVELRCDPISGHTALYWYRQSLGQGLEFLIYFQGNSAPDKSGLPSDRFSAERTGGSVSTLTIQRTQQEDSAVYLCASSIIGGGTQYFGPGTRLTVL.

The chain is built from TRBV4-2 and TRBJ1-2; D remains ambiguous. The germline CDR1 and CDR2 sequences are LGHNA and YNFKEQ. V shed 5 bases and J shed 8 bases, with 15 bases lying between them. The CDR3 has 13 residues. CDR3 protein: CASSNPGKRGYTF. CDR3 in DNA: TGTGCCAGCAGCAACCCGGGCAAACGGGGCTACACCTTC.

CDR3 nucleotides: TGTGCCAGCAGCTTGAGGCCCAATGAGCAGTTCTTC. Translation gives CASSLRPNEQFF. V usage is TRBV5-4 and J usage is TRBJ2-1; no reliable D call. The CDR3 length is 12 residues. The germline CDR1 and CDR2 sequences are SGHNT and YYREEE (reference sequence). The V end lost 1 base, the J end lost 6 bases, and 5 bases lay between the germline ends.

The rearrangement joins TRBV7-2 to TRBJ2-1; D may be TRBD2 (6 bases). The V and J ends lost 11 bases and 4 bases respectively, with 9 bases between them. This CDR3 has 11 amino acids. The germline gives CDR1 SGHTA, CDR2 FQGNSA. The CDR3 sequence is CAGGVYNEQFF. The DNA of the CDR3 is TGTGCCGGAGGGGTGTACAATGAGCAGTTCTTC.

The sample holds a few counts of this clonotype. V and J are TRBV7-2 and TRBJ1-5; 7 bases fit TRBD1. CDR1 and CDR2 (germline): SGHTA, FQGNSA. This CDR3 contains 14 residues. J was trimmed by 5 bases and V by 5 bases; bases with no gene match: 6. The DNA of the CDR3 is TGTGCCAGCAGCAGACAGGGATCCGATCAGCCCCAGCATTTT. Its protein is CASSRQGSDQPQHF.

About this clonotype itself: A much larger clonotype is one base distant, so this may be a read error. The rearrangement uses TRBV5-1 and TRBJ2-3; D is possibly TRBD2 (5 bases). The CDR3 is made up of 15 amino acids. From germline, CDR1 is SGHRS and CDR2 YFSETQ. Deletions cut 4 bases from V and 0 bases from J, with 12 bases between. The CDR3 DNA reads TGCGCCAGCAGCCGAGCGGACGTCAGCACAGATACGCAGTATTTT. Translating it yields CASSRADVSTDTQYF.

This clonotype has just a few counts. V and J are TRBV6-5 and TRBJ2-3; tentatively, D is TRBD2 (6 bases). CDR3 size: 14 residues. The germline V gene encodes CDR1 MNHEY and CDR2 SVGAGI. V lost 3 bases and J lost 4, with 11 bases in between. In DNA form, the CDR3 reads TGTGCCAGCAGTTATCAGGGAGGCCCAGATACGCAGTATTTT. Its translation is CASSYQGGPDTQYF.

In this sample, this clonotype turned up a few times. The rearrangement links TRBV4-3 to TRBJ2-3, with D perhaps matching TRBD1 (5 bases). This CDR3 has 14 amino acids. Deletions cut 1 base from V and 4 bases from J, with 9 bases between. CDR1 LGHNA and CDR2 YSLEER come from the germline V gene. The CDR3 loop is CASSQGARADTQYF. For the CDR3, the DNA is TGCGCCAGCAGCCAAGGGGCCAGGGCAGATACGCAGTATTTT.

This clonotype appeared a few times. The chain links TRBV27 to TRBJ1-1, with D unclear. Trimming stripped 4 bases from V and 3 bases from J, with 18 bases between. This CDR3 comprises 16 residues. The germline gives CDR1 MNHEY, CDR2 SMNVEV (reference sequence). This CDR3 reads CASSSMGGFSYTEAFF. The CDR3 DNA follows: TGTGCCAGCAGTTCAATGGGTGGTTTCTCGTACACTGAAGCTTTCTTT.

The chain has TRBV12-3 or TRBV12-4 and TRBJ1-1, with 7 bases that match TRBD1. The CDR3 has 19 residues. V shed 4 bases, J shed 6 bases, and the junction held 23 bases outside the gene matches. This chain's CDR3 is CASSSQPGGGSPVFAEAFF. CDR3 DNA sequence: TGTGCCAGCAGTTCGCAACCAGGGGGGGGCTCCCCTGTCTTCGCTGAAGCTTTCTTT.

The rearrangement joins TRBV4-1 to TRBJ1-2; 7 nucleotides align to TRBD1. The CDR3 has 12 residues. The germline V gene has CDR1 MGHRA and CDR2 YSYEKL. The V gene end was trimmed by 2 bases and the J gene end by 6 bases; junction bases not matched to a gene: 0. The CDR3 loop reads CASSQTGDGYTF. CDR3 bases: TGCGCCAGCAGCCAAACAGGGGATGGCTACACCTTC.

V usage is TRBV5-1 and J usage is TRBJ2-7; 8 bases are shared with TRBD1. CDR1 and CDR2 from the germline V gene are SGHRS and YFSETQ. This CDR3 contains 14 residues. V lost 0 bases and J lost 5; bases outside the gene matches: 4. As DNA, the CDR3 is TGCGCCAGCAGCTTGGGACAGGGGTCGGACGAGCAGTACGTC. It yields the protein CASSLGQGSDEQYV.

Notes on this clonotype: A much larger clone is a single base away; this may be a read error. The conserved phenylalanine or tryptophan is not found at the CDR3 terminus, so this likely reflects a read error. The CDR3 region has the DNA TGCGCCAGCAGCTTGTCTGGACAATACAATGAGCAGTTCTTA. Encoded protein: CASSLSGQYNEQFL. The rearrangement uses TRBV5-1 and TRBJ2-1; maybe TRBD1 (5 bases). The V gene's germline CDR1 is SGHRS and CDR2 YFSETQ. V gave up 1 base and J gave up 4 bases, with 9 bases separating them. The CDR3 has 14 residues.

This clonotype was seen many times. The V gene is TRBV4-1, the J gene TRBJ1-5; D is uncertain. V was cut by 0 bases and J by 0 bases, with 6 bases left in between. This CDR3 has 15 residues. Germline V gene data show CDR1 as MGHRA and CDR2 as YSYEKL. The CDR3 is CASSQDGYSNQPQHF. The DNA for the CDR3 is TGCGCCAGCAGCCAAGATGGGTATAGCAATCAGCCCCAGCATTTT.

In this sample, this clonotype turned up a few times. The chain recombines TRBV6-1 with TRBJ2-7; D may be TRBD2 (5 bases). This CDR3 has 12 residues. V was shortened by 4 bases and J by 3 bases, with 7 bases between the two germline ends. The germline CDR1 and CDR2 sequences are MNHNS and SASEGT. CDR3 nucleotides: TGTGCCAGCAGTGTTGGGAGCTACGAGCAGTACTTC. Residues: CASSVGSYEQYF.

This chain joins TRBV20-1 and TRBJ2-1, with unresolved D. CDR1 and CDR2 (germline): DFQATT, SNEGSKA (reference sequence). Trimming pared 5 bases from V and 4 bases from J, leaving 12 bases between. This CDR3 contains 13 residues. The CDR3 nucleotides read TGCAGTGCTGATAGTTTGGGTTACAATGAGCAGTTCTTC. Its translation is CSADSLGYNEQFF.

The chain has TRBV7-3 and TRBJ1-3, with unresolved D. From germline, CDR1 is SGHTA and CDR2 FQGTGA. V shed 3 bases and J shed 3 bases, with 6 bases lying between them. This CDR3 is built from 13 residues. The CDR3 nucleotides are TGTGCCAGCAGCTTGGCCCTTGGAAACACCATATATTTT. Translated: CASSLALGNTIYF. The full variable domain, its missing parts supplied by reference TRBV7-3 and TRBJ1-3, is GAGVSQTPSNKVTEKGKYVELRCDPISGHTALYWYRQSLGQGPEFLIYFQGTGAADDSGLPNDRFFAVRPEGSVSTLKIQRTERGDSAVYLCASSLALGNTIYFGEGSWLTVV.

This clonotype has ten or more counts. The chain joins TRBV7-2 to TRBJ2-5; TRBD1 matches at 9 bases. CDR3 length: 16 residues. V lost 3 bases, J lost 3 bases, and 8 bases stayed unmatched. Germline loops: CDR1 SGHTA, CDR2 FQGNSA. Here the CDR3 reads CASSFGGTGTEETQYF. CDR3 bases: TGTGCCAGCAGCTTTGGTGGGACAGGGACCGAAGAGACCCAGTACTTC. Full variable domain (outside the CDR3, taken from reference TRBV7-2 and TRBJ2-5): GAGVSQSPSNKVTEKGKDVELRCDPISGHTALYWYRQSLGQGLEFLIYFQGNSAPDKSGLPSDRFSAERTGGSVSTLTIQRTQQEDSAVYLCASSFGGTGTEETQYFGPGTRLLVL.

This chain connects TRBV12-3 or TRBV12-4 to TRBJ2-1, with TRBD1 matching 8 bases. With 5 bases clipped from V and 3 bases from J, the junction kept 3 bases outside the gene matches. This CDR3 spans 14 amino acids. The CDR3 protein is CASSPGQDYNEQFF. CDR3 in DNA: TGTGCCAGCAGTCCGGGACAGGACTACAATGAGCAGTTCTTC.

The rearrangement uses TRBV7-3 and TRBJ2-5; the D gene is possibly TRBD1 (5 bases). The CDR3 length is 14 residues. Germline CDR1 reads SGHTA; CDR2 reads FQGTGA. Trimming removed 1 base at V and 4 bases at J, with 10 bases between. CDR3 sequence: CASSLRGASETQYF. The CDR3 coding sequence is TGTGCCAGCAGCTTAAGGGGCGCGTCAGAGACCCAGTACTTC.